This is a list of T cell receptor beta chains from one sample in a study of blood T cell repertoires in COVID-19. This table comes from immunoSEQ multiplex PCR, and its TCRdb copy is limited to in-frame clones, with some not included. The data show 180,000 or so clones, around four fifths seen once. The source material was PBMCs or T cells enriched from blood (not recorded which). The receptor set was obtained from a woman aged 55-70 years who had recovered from COVID-19. CDR3s include the opening cysteine and the closing phenylalanine or tryptophan. D genes are given only for firm matches. Size is omitted from some rows. Given values are once, few, many or a class for expanded clones.

size,V,D,J,CDR3,DNA
NA,TRBV5-1,TRBD2,TRBJ2-3,CASSLGGSGTDTQYF,TGCGCCAGCAGCTTGGGTGGTAGCGGGACAGATACGCAGTATTTT
NA,TRBV5-1,NA,TRBJ1-2,CASSLGPDGGRSNYGYTF,TGCGCCAGCAGCTTGGGCCCGGACGGGGGACGGTCTAACTATGGCTACACCTTC
NA,TRBV19,NA,TRBJ1-6,CASSIGTQNSPLHF,TGTGCCAGTAGTATCGGGACACAGAATTCACCCCTCCACTTT
once,TRBV30,NA,TRBJ2-2,CAWSVPGINTGELFF,TGTGCCTGGAGTGTGCCAGGGATTAACACCGGGGAGCTGTTTTTT
NA,TRBV11-2,TRBD1,TRBJ1-3,CASSPDRGTIYF,TGTGCCAGCAGCCCCGACAGGGGCACCATATATTTT
NA,TRBV30,TRBD1,TRBJ1-2,CAWSLLKGADGYTF,TGTGCCTGGAGCCTTTTGAAGGGGGCGGATGGCTACACCTTC
NA,TRBV21-1,NA,TRBJ1-5,CASSKAIGRGQSNQPQHF,TGTGCCAGCAGCAAAGCGATAGGAAGGGGGCAGAGCAATCAGCCCCAGCATTTT
NA,TRBV7-9,TRBD2,TRBJ2-7,CASSRLAGESSYEQYF,TGTGCCAGCAGCAGACTAGCGGGAGAAAGCTCCTACGAGCAGTACTTC
NA,TRBV5-8,NA,TRBJ1-2,CASSQPQNGWSYGYTF,TGTGCCAGCAGCCAACCGCAAAACGGATGGAGCTATGGCTACACCTTC
NA,TRBV11-2,NA,TRBJ2-3,CASRRPGGPPDTQYF,TGTGCCAGCAGACGGCCGGGGGGCCCCCCAGATACGCAGTATTTT
NA,TRBV2,NA,TRBJ1-4,CASSEDRVEKLFF,TGTGCCAGCAGTGAAGACAGGGTGGAAAAACTGTTTTTT
NA,TRBV10-2,NA,TRBJ1-1,CASSEQGGTEAFF,TGCGCCAGCAGTGAGCAGGGCGGCACTGAAGCTTTCTTT
NA,TRBV19,NA,TRBJ2-7,CASSLSRNSYEQYF,TGTGCCAGTAGTCTGTCCAGGAACTCCTACGAGCAGTACTTC
NA,TRBV18,TRBD2,TRBJ2-5,CATASGSQETQYF,TGTGCCACGGCTAGCGGGAGCCAAGAGACCCAGTACTTC
NA,TRBV19,TRBD1,TRBJ1-2,CASSTTQGTGYTF,TGTGCCAGTAGCACAACACAGGGGACTGGCTACACCTTC
NA,TRBV11-2,NA,TRBJ1-6,CASSLLVLAGSPLHF,TGTGCCAGCAGCTTATTAGTGCTGGCAGGTTCACCCCTCCACTTT
few,TRBV12-5,NA,TRBJ1-6,CASGFNSGSYNSPLHF,TGTGCTAGTGGTTTCAACAGTGGCTCCTATAATTCACCCCTCCACTTT
NA,TRBV2,TRBD1,TRBJ1-2,CASSLDRANYGYTF,TGTGCCAGCAGTCTGGACAGGGCGAACTATGGCTACACCTTC
once,TRBV4-1,TRBD1,TRBJ1-2,CASSQDRQGIYGYTF,TGCGCCAGCAGCCAAGATCGACAGGGGATTTACGGCTACACCTTC
NA,TRBV7-3,NA,TRBJ2-1,CASSPHPGTQDEQFF,TGTGCCAGCAGCCCTCACCCCGGGACTCAGGATGAGCAGTTCTTC
NA,TRBV29-1,TRBD1,TRBJ1-3,CSVKQGAGNTIYF,TGCAGCGTTAAGCAGGGGGCGGGAAACACCATATATTTT
NA,TRBV4-2,NA,TRBJ2-1,CASSQVGPDYNEQFF,TGTGCCAGCAGCCAAGTGGGGCCCGACTACAATGAGCAGTTCTTC
NA,TRBV9,TRBD1,TRBJ1-4,CASSLTGQATNEKLFF,TGTGCCAGCAGCCTCACGGGACAGGCAACTAATGAAAAACTGTTTTTT
NA,TRBV27,TRBD1,TRBJ2-2,CASSPWTGGTGELFF,TGTGCCAGCAGTCCCTGGACAGGGGGTACCGGGGAGCTGTTTTTT
NA,TRBV5-1,TRBD2,TRBJ2-1,CASSFEASGNEQFF,TGCGCCAGCAGCTTCGAGGCTAGCGGCAATGAGCAGTTCTTC
NA,TRBV28,NA,TRBJ1-1,CASSLRGSRAFF,TGTGCCAGCAGTTTGCGAGGCTCTCGGGCTTTCTTT
NA,TRBV6-1,NA,TRBJ1-6,CASSEGNRVDSPLHF,TGTGCCAGCAGTGAGGGGAACAGGGTCGATTCACCCCTCCACTTT
NA,TRBV4-1,NA,TRBJ1-1,CASSQFWGGNTEAFF,TGCGCCAGCAGCCAGTTTTGGGGAGGGAACACTGAAGCTTTCTTT
NA,TRBV27,TRBD1,TRBJ2-7,CASSMISGTGGSEQYF,TGTGCCAGCAGTATGATCAGCGGGACAGGGGGGAGCGAGCAGTACTTC
NA,TRBV6-5,NA,TRBJ1-1,CASSYDRITEAFF,TGTGCCAGCAGTTACGACAGGATAACTGAAGCTTTCTTT
few,TRBV18,TRBD2,TRBJ2-7,CASSPPGLPYEQYF,TGTGCCAGCTCACCCCCGGGACTACCCTACGAGCAGTACTTC
NA,TRBV19,NA,TRBJ1-1,CASSISGGFTEAFF,TGTGCCAGTAGTATTTCGGGGGGCTTCACTGAAGCTTTCTTT
NA,TRBV5-1,NA,TRBJ2-3,CASSLTGFITDTQYF,TGCGCCAGCAGCTTGACAGGGTTTATCACAGATACGCAGTATTTT
NA,TRBV6-6,NA,TRBJ2-1,CASSYPGVPEQFF,TGTGCCAGCAGTTACCCGGGGGTCCCGGAGCAGTTCTTC
NA,TRBV29-1,TRBD1,TRBJ1-1,CSVGAGGSGTEAFF,TGCAGCGTTGGGGCAGGGGGCTCAGGCACTGAAGCTTTCTTT
NA,TRBV5-1,NA,TRBJ1-3,CASSVTGTGNTIYF,TGCGCCAGCAGCGTGACAGGTACTGGAAACACCATATATTTT